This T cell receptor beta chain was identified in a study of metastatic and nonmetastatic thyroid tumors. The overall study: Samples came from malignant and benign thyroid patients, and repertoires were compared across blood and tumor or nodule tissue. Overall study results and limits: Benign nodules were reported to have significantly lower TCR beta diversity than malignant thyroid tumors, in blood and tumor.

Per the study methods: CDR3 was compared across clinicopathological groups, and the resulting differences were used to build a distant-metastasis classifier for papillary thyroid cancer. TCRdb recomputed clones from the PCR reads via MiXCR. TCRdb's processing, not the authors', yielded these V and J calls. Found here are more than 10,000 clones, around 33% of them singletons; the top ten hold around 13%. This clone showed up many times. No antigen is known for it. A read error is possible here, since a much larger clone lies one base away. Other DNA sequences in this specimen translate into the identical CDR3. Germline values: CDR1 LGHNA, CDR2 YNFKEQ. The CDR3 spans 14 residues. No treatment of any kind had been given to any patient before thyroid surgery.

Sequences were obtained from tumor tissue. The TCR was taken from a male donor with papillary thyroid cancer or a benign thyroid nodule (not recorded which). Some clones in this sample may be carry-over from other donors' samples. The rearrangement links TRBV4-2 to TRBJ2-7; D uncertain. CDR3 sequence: CASSQDPSSGEQYF. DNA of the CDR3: TGTGCCAGTAGCCAAGATCCCTCGTCCGGCGAGCAGTACTTC.